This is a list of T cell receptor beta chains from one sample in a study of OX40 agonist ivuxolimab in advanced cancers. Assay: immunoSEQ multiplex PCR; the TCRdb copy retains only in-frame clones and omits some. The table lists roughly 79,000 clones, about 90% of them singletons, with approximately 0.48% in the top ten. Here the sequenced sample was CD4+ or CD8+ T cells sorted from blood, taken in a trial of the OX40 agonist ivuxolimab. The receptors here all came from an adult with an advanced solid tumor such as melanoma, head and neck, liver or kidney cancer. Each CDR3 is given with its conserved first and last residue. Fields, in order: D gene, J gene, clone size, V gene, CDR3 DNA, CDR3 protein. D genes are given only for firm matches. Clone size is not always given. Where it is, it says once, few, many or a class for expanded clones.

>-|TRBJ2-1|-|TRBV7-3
TGTGCCAGCAGCTTACAGCCCCCCGGGAGCTACAATGAGCAGTTCTTC
CASSLQPPGSYNEQFF
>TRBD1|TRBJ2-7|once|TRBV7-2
TGTGCCAGCAGCCGGACAGGGAATGGCGAGCAGTACTTC
CASSRTGNGEQYF
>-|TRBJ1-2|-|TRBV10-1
TGCGCCAGCAGCCACCCGCGGGGGGGCTTTTTAGGCTACACCTTC
CASSHPRGGFLGYTF
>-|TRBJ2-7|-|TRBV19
TGTGCCAGTAGTCCCCGGACGGACGTCCGGTACGAGCAGTACTTC
CASSPRTDVRYEQYF
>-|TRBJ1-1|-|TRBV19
TGTGCCAGTAGCAAAGCGGTGGACACTGAAGCTTTCTTT
CASSKAVDTEAFF
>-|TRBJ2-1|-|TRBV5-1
TGCGCCAGCAGCTTGTCTCCAGGACTACTGAAGAACAATGAGCAGTTCTTC
CASSLSPGLLKNNEQFF
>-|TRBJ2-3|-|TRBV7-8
TGTGCCAGCAGCTTAGACGGCACAGATACGCAGTATTTT
CASSLDGTDTQYF
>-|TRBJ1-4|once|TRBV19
TGTATTAGGGGGGGGCAAGGACTCGCTCCACTGTTTTTT
CIRGGQGLAPLFF
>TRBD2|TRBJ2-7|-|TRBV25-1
TGTGCCAGCAGTAGGGCTAGCGGGAGATCCCACGAGCAGTACTTC
CASSRASGRSHEQYF
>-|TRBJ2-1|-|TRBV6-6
TGTGCCAGCAGTTACTCTTCCAGCTCCTACAATGAGCAGTTCTTC
CASSYSSSSYNEQFF
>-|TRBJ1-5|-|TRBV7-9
TGTGCCAGCAGCTCTACACAGGGACAGCCCCAGCATTTT
CASSSTQGQPQHF
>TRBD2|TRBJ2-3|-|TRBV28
TGTGCCAGCAGTTTTAGGGGGGGACTAGCGGGATGGGGTAGCACAGATACGCAGTATTTT
CASSFRGGLAGWGSTDTQYF
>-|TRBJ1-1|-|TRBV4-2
TGTGCCAGCAGCCAAGATCGGCAGAACACTGAAGCTTTCTTT
CASSQDRQNTEAFF
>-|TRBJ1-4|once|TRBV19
TGTGCCAGTAGTATAGGGACATCCGGGATCGATGAAAAACTGTTTTTT
CASSIGTSGIDEKLFF
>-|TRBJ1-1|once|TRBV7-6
TGTGCCAGCAGCTTAATAGGGGGGAGTACTGAAGCTTTCTTT
CASSLIGGSTEAFF
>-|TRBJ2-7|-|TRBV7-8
TGTGCCAGCAGCTTAGTTCGGAGGGGCTCCTACGAGCAGTACTTC
CASSLVRRGSYEQYF
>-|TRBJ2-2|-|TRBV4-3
TGCGCCAGCAGCCGAGTAGTTTCCGGGGAGCTGTTTTTT
CASSRVVSGELFF
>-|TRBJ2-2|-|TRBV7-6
TGTGCCAGCAGCATCCATACCGGGGAGCTGTTTTTT
CASSIHTGELFF
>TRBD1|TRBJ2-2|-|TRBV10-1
TGCGCCAGCATCTCTCGTCTTTGGAGACAGGGGGCGCCCGGGGAGCTGTTTTTT
CASISRLWRQGAPGELFF
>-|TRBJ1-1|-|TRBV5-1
TGCGCCAGCCGAGGTGAAGCTTTCTTT
CASRGEAFF
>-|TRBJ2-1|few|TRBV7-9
TGTGCCAGCAGCTTAGGGTGGGATGGAAATGAGCAGTTCTTC
CASSLGWDGNEQFF
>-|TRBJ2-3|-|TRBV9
TGTGCCAGCAGTCAGAGCACAGATACGCAGTATTTT
CASSQSTDTQYF
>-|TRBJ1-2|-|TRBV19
TGTGCCAGTAGTATTGGGCAAAACGCTAACTATGGCTACACCTTC
CASSIGQNANYGYTF
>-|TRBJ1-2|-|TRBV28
TGTGCCAGCAGTTTACCGGACGTCCTATATGGCTACACCTTC
CASSLPDVLYGYTF
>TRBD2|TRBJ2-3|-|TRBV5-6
TGTGCCAGCAGCTCCCGAAGGGGAGGGAGAGATACGCAGTATTTT
CASSSRRGGRDTQYF